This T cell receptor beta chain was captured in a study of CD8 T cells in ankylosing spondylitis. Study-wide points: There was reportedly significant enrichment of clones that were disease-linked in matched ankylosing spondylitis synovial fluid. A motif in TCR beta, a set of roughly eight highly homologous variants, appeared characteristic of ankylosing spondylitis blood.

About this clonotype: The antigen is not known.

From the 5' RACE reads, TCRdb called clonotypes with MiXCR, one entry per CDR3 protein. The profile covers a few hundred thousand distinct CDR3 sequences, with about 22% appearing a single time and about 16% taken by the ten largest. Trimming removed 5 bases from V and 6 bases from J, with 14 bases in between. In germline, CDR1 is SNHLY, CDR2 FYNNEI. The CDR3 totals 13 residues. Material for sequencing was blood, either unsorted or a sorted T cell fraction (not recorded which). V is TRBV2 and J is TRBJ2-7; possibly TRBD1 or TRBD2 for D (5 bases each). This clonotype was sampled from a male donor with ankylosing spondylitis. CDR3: CASSYGTASEQYF. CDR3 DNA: TGTGCCAGCAGTTACGGGACGGCGAGCGAGCAGTACTTC.